The source of this T cell receptor (beta chain) is a study of brain T cells in children with intractable seizures. Worth noting for this clone: What it binds is not known.

General study points: Only CDR3 sequence similarity suggested viral specificity, without known HCMV serostatus.

The V gene's germline CDR1 is SGHNT and CDR2 YYREEE (reference sequence). This CDR3 comprises 18 residues. V was shortened by 2 bases and J by 0 bases, with 18 bases between the two germline ends. Generated by immunoSEQ multiplex PCR, the TCRdb table keeps only in-frame clones and is missing some. In the table there are about 22,000 clones, roughly 94% of which are singletons. Surgery cases with the highest brain T cell transcript signatures were chosen for sequencing. At least one anti-epileptic drug was given before surgery. The sample here was peripheral blood, taken at surgery. V usage is TRBV5-4 and J usage is TRBJ1-5; possible D gene TRBD1, 6 bases. This sequence originates from a boy between 10 and 17 years old with focal cortical dysplasia and intractable seizures. The CDR3 reads CASSFGGGQPLSNQPQHF. The CDR3 nucleotides are TGTGCCAGCAGCTTCGGGGGCGGTCAGCCCCTTAGCAATCAGCCCCAGCATTTT.